This T cell receptor (beta chain) was sequenced in a study of human T cells and chemical hapten exposure. General study findings and limits: The immune response of these alopecia patients might not match healthy individuals'.

To note about this clonotype: The antigen remains undetermined.

Germline V gives CDR1 DFQATT, CDR2 SNEGSKA (reference sequence). V lost 1 base, J lost 3 bases, and 7 bases lay in between. This CDR3 region has 13 residues. TCRdb called the RACE reads again in MiXCR, with one record for every CDR3 protein. The sample shows approximately 84,000 distinct CDR3 sequences, roughly 10% of them seen only once. The time point denotes: patch test 2, 6 weeks after DPC sensitization. Sample treatment: therapeutic diphenylcyclopropenone sensitization with weekly scalp DPC. Patients had alopecia, were aged 18 to 70, and were not pregnant. This specimen consisted of whole blood, obtained in connection with sensitization to the hapten diphenylcyclopropenone (DPC). This chain links TRBV20-1 with TRBJ1-5; D might be TRBD1 (5 bases). The sequence was collected from a woman between 25 and 40 years old with alopecia areata. Some clones in this sample may be carry-over from other donors' samples. The CDR3: CSARGDLNQPQHF. The CDR3 DNA sequence: TGCAGTGCTAGAGGGGACCTCAATCAGCCCCAGCATTTT.